This entry features one T cell receptor beta chain sequence. Its antigen is unknown. This record belongs to a study of T cell responses to AZD1222 COVID-19 vaccine. Using immunoSEQ multiplex PCR, the repertoire was profiled, and TCRdb retains in-frame clones only, with some absent. In the table there are fewer than 100,000 clones, about 90% of which are singletons. Germline assignment: CDR1 SGHDT and CDR2 YYEEEE. CDR3 length: 16 residues. With 2 bases removed from V and 8 bases from J, the gap between germline ends came to 19 bases. Whole-study results and caveats: Spike-specific TCRs gained breadth and depth after people received two AZD1222 doses. After the peak T cell response, and only then, were repertoires sampled. Donors skewed white British and female; clonal diversity was possibly underestimated.

This TCR was recovered from an adult who received the AZD1222 COVID-19 vaccine. The chain has TRBV5-6 and TRBJ1-4, with D perhaps matching TRBD1 (6 bases). The material was peripheral blood, obtained 28 days after the second AZD1222 dose. The CDR3 DNA follows: TGTGCCAGCAGCTTAGGGGGGCCGAACGCCGCGGAAAAACTGTTTTTT. Translating gives CASSLGGPNAAEKLFF. Full variable domain (rest looked up from reference TRBV5-6 and TRBJ1-4): DAGVTQSPTHLIKTRGQQVTLRCSPKSGHDTVSWYQQALGQGPQFIFQYYEEEERQRGNFPDRFSGHQFPNYSSELNVNALLLGDSALYLCASSLGGPNAAEKLFFGSGTQLSVL.